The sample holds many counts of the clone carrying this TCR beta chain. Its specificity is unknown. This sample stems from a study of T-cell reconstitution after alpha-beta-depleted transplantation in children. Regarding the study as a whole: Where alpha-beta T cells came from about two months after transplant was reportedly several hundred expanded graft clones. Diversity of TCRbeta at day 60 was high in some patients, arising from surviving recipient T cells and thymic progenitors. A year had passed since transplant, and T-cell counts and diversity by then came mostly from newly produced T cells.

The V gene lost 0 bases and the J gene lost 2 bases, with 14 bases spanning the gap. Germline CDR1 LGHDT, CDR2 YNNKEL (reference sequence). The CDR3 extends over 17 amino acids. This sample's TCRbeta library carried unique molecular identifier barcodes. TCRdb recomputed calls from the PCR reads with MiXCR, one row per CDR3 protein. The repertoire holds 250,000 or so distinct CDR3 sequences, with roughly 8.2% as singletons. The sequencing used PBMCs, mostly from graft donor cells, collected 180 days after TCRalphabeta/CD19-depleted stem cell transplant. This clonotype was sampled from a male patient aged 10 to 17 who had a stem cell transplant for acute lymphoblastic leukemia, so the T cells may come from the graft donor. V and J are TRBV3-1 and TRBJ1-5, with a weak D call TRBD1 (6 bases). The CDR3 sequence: CASSQDFREGGNQPQHF. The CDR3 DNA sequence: TGTGCCAGCAGCCAAGATTTCAGGGAGGGGGGCAATCAGCCCCAGCATTTT. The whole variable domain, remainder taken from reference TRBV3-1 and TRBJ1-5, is DTAVSQTPKYLVTQMGNDKSIKCEQNLGHDTMYWYKQDSKKFLKIMFSYNNKELIINETVPNRFSPKSPDKAHLNLHINSLELGDSAVYFCASSQDFREGGNQPQHFGDGTRLSIL.